This T cell receptor beta chain originates from a study of OX40 agonist ivuxolimab in advanced cancers. Germline CDR1 MNHEY, CDR2 SVGAGI. The CDR3 consists of 16 residues. V lost 0 bases to trimming and J lost 4 bases; unmatched junction nucleotides: 3. Assay used: immunoSEQ multiplex PCR; TCRdb lists only in-frame clones, some missing. The sample holds over 80,000 clones; around 87% are singletons and the top ten take more than 4%. The specimen comprised CD4+ or CD8+ T cells sorted from blood, sampled in a trial of the OX40 agonist ivuxolimab. The V and J genes are TRBV6-5 and TRBJ2-2; 9 nucleotides agree with TRBD2. The TCR was taken from an adult with an advanced solid tumor such as melanoma, head and neck, liver or kidney cancer. The CDR3 here is CASSYSGGRATGELFF. CDR3 DNA sequence: TGTGCCAGCAGTTACTCGGGCGGGAGGGCCACCGGGGAGCTGTTTTTT.